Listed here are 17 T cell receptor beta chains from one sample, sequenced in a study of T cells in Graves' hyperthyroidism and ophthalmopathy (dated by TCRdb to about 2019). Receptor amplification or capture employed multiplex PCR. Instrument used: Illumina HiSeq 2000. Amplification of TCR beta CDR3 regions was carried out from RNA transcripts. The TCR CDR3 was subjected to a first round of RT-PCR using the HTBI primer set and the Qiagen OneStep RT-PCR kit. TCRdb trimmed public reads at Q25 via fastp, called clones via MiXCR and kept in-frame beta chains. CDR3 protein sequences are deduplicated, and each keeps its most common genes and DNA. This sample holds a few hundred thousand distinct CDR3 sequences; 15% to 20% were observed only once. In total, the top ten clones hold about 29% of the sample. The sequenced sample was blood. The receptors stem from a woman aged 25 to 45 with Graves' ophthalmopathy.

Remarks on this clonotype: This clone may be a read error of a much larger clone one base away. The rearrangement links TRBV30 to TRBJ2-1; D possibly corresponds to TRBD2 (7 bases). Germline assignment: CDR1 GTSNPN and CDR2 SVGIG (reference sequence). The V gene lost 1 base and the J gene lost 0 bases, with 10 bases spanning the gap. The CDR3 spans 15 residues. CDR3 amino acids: CAWSGGGPSYNEQFF. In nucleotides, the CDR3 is TGTGCCTGGAGTGGGGGGGGCCCCTCCTACAATGAGCAGTTCTTC.

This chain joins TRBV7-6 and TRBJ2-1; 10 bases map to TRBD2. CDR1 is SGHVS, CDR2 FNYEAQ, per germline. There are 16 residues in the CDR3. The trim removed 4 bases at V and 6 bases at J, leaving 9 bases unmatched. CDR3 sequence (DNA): TGTGCCAGCAGCTCCGCCCTAGCGGGAGACCCCAATGAGCAGTTCTTC. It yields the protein CASSSALAGDPNEQFF.

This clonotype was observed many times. As DNA, the CDR3 is TGTGCCAGCAGCTGGACCGACTCAGGGACCCTTGGCGAAAAACTGTTTTTT. As protein: CASSWTDSGTLGEKLFF. The chain carries TRBV11-1 and TRBJ1-4; the D gene is possibly TRBD1 (5 bases). Germline lookup yields CDR1 SGHAT and CDR2 FQDESV (reference sequence). Trimming took 4 bases from V and 8 from J, leaving 23 bases between them. The CDR3 has 17 amino acids.

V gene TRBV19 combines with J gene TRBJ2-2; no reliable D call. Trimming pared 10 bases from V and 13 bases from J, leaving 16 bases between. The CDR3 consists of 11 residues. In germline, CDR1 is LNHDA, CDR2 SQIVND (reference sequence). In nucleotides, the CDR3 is TGTGCCACCGGTCTGGGGTCCTTGCTGTTTTTT. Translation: CATGLGSLLFF.

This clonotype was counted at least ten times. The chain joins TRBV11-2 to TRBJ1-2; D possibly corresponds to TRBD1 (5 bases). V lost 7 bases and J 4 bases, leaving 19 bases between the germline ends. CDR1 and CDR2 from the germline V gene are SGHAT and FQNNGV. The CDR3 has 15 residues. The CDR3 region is CASISVGQSGYGYTF. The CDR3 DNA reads TGTGCCAGCATCTCCGTAGGACAATCCGGCTATGGCTACACCTTC.

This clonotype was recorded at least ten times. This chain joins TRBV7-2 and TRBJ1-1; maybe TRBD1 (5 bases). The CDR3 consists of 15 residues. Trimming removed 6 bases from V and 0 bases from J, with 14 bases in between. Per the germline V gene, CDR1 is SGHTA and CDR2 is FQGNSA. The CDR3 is CASSLTASMNTEAFF. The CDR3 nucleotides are TGTGCCAGCAGTCTGACAGCTAGTATGAACACTGAAGCTTTCTTT.

CDR3 DNA sequence: TGCAGCGTTGATCTGAGTTACCAAGAGACCCAGTACTTC. This translates into CSVDLSYQETQYF. The chain joins TRBV29-1 to TRBJ2-5; D unclear. Germline CDR1 and CDR2: SQVTM and ANQGSEA. V was trimmed by 3 bases and J by 0 bases, leaving 8 bases between them. The CDR3 spans 13 residues.

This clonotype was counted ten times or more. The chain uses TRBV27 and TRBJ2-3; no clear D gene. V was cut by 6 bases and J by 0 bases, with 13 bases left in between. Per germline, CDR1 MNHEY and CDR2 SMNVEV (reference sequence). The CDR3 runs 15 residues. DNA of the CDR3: TGTGCCAGCAGCCATGGGCACCGTAGCACAGATACGCAGTATTTT. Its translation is CASSHGHRSTDTQYF.

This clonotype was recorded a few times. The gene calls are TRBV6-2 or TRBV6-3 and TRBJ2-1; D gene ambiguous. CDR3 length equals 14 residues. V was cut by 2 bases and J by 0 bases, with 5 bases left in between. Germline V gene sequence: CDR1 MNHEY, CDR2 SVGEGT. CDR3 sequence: CASSYARSYNEQFF. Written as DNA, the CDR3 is TGTGCCAGCAGTTACGCGCGCTCCTACAATGAGCAGTTCTTC.

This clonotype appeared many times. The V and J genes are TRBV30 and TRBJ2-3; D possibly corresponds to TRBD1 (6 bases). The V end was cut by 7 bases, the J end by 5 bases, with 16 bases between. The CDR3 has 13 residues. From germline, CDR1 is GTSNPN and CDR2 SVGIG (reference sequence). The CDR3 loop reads CALKGGNLDTQYF. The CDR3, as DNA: TGTGCCTTGAAAGGGGGAAATTTAGATACGCAGTATTTT. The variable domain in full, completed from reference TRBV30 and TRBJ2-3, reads SQTIHQWPATLVQPVGSPLSLECTVEGTSNPNLYWYRQAAGRGLQLLFYSVGIGQISSEVPQNLSASRPQDRQFILSSKKLLLSDSGFYLCALKGGNLDTQYFGPGTRLTVL.

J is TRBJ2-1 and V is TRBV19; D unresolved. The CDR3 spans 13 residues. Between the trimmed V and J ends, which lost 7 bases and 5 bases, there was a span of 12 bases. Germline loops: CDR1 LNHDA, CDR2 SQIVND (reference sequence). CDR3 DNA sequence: TGTGCCAGTACTCGACTCGAGAACAATGAGCAGTTCTTC. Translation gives CASTRLENNEQFF.

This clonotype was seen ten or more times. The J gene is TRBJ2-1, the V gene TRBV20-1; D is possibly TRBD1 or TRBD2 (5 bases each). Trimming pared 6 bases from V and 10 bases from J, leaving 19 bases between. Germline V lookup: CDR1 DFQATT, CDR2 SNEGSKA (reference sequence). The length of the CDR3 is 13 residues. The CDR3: CSAPGTVLGEQFF. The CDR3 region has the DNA TGCAGTGCCCCCGGGACGGTACTGGGGGAGCAGTTCTTC.

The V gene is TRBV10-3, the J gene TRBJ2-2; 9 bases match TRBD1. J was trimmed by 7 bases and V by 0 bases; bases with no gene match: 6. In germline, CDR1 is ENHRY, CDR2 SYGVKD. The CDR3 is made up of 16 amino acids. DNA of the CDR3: TGTGCCATCAGTGAGTCTTACAGGGGGCCGATCGGGGAGCTGTTTTTT. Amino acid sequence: CAISESYRGPIGELFF.

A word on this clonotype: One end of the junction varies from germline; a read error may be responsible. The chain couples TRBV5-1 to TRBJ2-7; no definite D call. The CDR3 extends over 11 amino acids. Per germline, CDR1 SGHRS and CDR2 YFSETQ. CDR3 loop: CASSLADDQYF. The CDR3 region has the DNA TGCGCCAGCAGCTTGGCGGACGACCAGTACTTC. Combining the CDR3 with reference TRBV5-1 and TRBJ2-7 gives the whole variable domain KAGVTQTPRYLIKTRGQQVTLSCSPISGHRSVSWYQQTPGQGLQFLFEYFSETQRNKGNFPGRFSGRQFSNSRSEMNVSTLELGDSALYLCASSLADDQYFGPGTRLTVT.

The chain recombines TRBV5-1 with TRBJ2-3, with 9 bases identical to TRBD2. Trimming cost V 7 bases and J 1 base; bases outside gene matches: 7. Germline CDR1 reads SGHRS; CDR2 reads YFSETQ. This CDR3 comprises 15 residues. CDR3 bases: TGCGCCAGCGCGAACTTAGCGGGGGGCACAGATACGCAGTATTTT. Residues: CASANLAGGTDTQYF.

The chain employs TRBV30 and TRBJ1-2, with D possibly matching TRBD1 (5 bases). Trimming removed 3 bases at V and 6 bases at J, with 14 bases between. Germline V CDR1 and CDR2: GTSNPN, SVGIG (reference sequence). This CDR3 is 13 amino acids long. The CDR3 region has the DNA TGTGCCTGGAGCGCCTCCGGAGGGGATGGCTACACCTTC. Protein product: CAWSASGGDGYTF.

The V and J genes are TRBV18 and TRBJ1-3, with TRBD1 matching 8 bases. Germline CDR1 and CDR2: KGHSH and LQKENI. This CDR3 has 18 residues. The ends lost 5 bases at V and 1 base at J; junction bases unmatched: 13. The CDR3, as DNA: TGTGCCAGCTCATCGGCAAGCGACAGGGGCCTTTCTGGAAACACCATATATTTT. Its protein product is CASSSASDRGLSGNTIYF.